This TCR beta chain was recovered during a study of cytomegalovirus exposure and HLA in healthy donors. The study, taken as a whole, reports: The study flagged some 180 TCR beta chains as cytomegalovirus-associated. In a later analysis, a missense DCLRE1C variant was linked to TCR beta V- and J-gene trimming. In a later analysis, HLA-associated beta chains showed higher expansion and lower generation probabilities than comparable chains. Serostatus for CMV was the only available immune exposure information.

It was with 60 Vbeta and 13 Jbeta primers that the PCR ran. The repertoire was sequenced with immunoSEQ multiplex PCR; TCRdb's copy has only in-frame clones and lacks some. Its table records 55,000 to 85,000 clones. About this clone: Its target is not known.

The CDR3 is 12 amino acids. Trimming took off 2 bases at V and 5 bases at J, with 6 bases between the two ends. The germline CDR1 and CDR2 sequences are MGHRA and YSYEKL. The chain couples TRBV4-1 to TRBJ2-5; D is possibly TRBD1 (6 bases). The source is a woman in her twenties or thirties in good health and CMV-seronegative. Sequencing was done on a sample of PBMCs. The CDR3 region is CASSQTGETQYF. In nucleotides, the CDR3 is TGCGCCAGCAGCCAAACAGGGGAGACCCAGTACTTC.